This T cell receptor (beta chain) was sequenced in a study of CD8+ T cells in alopecia areata (dated by TCRdb to 2017 to 2018). At the level of the whole study: Treated patients were enrolled in an open-label pilot trial of oral tofacitinib at 5 to 10 mg twice daily for moderate-to-severe alopecia areata. The RNA source kit depended on sample type: the PAXgene miRNA kit for fixed scalp, the miRNeasy kit for PBMCs, and the RNeasy kit for mouse skin. Patients stayed on tofacitinib for 6 to 18 months and then had 6 months of follow-up off drug so that delayed response and recurrence could be assessed. Amplification of TCRbeta CDR3 regions was done by immunoSEQ multiplex PCR using 35 Vbeta forward primers and 13 Jbeta reverse primers. Human TCRbeta sequencing covered scalp tissue and sorted CD4+ and CD8+ peripheral blood T cells from patchy and totalis/universalis alopecia areata patients and healthy controls. Clonality in the scalp was compared among normal scalp (n=4), patchy alopecia areata scalp (n=8), and alopecia totalis/universalis scalp (n=8). Biopsies were taken from tofacitinib-treated patients at baseline and at 4 and 24 weeks of treatment, and a later scalp biopsy was taken in several of the tofacitinib-treated patients. The SALT score, which quantifies the percentage of affected scalp surface area, was used to measure disease severity in treated patients. To study T cell clonal expansion in alopecia areata, the researchers applied high-throughput TCRbeta sequencing to both the C3H/HeJ mouse model and human patients. Summary of the overall study and its limitations: Scalp clonality and the number of expanded CD8+ clones among the top 100 scalp clones were significantly decreased by tofacitinib. Many expanded lesional clones persisted in scalp and blood during tofacitinib treatment, which may partly explain relapse after stopping treatment. Compared with normal scalp, lesional scalp had higher clonality and more expanded CD8+ clones, particularly in alopecia totalis/universalis, a pattern that suggests antigenic drive. Because the treated cohort was small and had just a single nonresponder, larger studies are needed to establish links between baseline CD8+ expansion and response. TCR sequences shared between patients were less clear than in mice, possibly partly because of HLA diversity in the patient population. Resident alphabeta T cells in normal human skin are also sequenced, complicating scalp TCR repertoire analysis, unlike mouse skin dominated by gammadelta T cells.

The method behind the library was the immunoSEQ multiplex PCR assay. RNA was extracted from all samples and reverse transcribed into cDNA, which served as template for TCR sequencing. First-strand cDNA was synthesized using SuperScript III with a 2:1 mix of oligo-dT and random hexamers. A synthetic immune receptor repertoire was used to measure amplification bias, and any remaining bias was corrected computationally. The paper's processing steps were these. Raw reads were preprocessed for error removal, and CDR3 was defined according to IMGT conventions as running from the conserved cysteine to phenylalanine. Clonality was computed by normalizing Shannon entropy by log2 of the number of productive unique TCRs and subtracting the result from 1. Whether each scalp clone was CD4 or CD8 was inferred by checking scalp TCRbeta sequences against the CD4 and CD8 repertoires from sorted blood. Held by TCRdb, this immuneACCESS table contains in-frame sequences only and omits some clones. Under half of the omission traces to an unresolved V gene where checked; the cause of the rest is unknown. That table is the source of V, J and clone size, and D and trimming were worked out from the DNA. Recorded for this sample are around 120,000 clones; 53% of them occurred a single time. About 0.5% of the sample is taken by the ten largest.

Relative to germline, V is 2 bases shorter and J is 0 bases shorter, with 1 base between their ends. CDR1 KGHSH and CDR2 LQKENI are derived from the germline V gene. The CDR3 sequence holds 12 residues, the cysteine and phenylalanine included. Only the CDR3 region is kept as DNA, spanning 36 bases read in frame from base 1. A note on this clone: What this receptor recognizes is not known. No base qualities exist here, and no much larger clone lies one base off it.

The meaning of the sample's time point label: 4 weeks on oral tofacitinib. The treatment or condition label, read with the paper, signifies: oral pan-JAK inhibitor, 5-10 mg twice daily. Lesional scalp punch biopsies and peripheral blood were obtained from alopecia areata patients. PBMCs were isolated by density centrifugation and stained for CD3, CD4 and CD8, after which CD4+ and CD8+ T cells were sorted on a FACSAria. The chain links TRBV18 with TRBJ2-5, with the D gene not confidently named. The source is a human donor with alopecia areata. The input for sequencing was CD4+ T cells sorted from blood, taken at week 4, from a patient treated with tofacitinib. Here is the DNA: TGTGCCAGCTCACCAGACCAAGAGACCCAGTACTTC. It translates to CASSPDQETQYF.